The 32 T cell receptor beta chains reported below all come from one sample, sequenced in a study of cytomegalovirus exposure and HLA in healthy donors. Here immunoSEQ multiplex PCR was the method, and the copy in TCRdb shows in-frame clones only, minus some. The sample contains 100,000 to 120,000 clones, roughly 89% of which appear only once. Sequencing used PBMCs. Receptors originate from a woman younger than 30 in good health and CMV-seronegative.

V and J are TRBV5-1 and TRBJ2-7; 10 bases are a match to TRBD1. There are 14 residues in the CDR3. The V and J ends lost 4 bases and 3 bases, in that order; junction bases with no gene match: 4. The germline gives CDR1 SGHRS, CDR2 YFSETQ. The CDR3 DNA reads TGCGCCAGCAGCCGCGGGACAGGGGACTACGAGCAGTACTTC. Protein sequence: CASSRGTGDYEQYF.

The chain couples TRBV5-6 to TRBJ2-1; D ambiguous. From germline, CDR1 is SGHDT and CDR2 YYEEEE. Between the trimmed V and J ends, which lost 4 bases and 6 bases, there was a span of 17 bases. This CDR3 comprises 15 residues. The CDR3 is CASSPARQSSNEQFF. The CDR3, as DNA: TGTGCCAGCAGCCCAGCCAGACAAAGTAGCAATGAGCAGTTCTTC.

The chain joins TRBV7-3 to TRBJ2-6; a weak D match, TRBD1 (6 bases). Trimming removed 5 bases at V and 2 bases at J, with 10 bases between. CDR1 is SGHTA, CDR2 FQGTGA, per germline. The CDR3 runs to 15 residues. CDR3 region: CASSPNRAGANVLTF. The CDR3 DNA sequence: TGTGCCAGCAGCCCAAACAGGGCTGGGGCCAACGTCCTGACTTTC.

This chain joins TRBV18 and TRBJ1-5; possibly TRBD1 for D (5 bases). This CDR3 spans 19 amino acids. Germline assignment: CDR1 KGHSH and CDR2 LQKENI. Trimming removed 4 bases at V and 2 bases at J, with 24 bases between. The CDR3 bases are TGTGCCAGCTCACTGGGGCCCCGTCCAGTCCTCCGCGGCAATCAGCCCCAGCATTTT. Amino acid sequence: CASSLGPRPVLRGNQPQHF.

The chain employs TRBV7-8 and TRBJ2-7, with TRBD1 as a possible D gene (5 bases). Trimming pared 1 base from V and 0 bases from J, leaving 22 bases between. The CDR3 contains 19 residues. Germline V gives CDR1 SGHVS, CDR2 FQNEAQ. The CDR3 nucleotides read TGTGCCAGCAGCTTAGAAGCGATTAGGGGCAGGCCCCGCTCCTACGAGCAGTACTTC. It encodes CASSLEAIRGRPRSYEQYF. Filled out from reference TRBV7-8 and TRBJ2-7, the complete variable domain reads GAGVSQSPRYKVAKRGQDVALRCDPISGHVSLFWYQQALGQGPEFLTYFQNEAQLDKSGLPSDRFFAERPEGSVSTLKIQRTQQEDSAVYLCASSLEAIRGRPRSYEQYFGPGTRLTVT.

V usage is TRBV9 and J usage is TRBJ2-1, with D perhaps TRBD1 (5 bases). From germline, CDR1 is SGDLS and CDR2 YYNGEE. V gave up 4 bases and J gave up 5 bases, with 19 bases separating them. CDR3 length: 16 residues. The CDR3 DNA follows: TGTGCCAGCAGCCCAACTGCCGACAGAGACAACAATGAGCAGTTCTTC. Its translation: CASSPTADRDNNEQFF.

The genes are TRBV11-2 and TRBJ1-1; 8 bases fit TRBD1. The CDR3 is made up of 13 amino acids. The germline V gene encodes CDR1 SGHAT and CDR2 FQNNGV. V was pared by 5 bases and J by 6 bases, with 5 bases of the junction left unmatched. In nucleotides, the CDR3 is TGTGCCAGCAGCCTGGACAGGGACCCTGAAGCTTTCTTT. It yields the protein CASSLDRDPEAFF.

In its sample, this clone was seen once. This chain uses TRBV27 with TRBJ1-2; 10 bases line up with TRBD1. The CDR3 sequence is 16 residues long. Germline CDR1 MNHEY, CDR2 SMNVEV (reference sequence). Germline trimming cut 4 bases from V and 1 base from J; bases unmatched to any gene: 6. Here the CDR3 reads CASSSWDRGLNYGYTF. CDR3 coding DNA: TGTGCCAGCAGTTCATGGGACAGGGGCCTTAACTATGGCTACACCTTC.

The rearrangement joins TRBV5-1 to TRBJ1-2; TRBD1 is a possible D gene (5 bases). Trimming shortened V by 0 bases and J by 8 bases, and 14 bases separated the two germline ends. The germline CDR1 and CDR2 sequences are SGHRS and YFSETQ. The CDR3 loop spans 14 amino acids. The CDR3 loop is CASSLEGSRWGYTF. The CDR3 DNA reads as TGCGCCAGCAGCTTGGAGGGGTCCAGATGGGGCTACACCTTC.

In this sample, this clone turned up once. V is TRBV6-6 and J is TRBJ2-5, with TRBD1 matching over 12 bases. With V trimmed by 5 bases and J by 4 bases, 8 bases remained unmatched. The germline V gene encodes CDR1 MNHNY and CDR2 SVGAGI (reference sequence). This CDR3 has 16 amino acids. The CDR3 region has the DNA TGTGCCAGCAGTACCGGGACAGGGGGCGGTTTAGAGACCCAGTACTTC. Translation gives CASSTGTGGGLETQYF.

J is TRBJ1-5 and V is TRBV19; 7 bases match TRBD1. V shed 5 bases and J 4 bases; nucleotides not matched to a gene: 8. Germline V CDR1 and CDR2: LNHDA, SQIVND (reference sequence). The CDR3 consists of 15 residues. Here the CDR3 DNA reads TGTGCCAGTAGTCTCAGGACAGGATTTAATCAGCCCCAGCATTTT. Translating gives CASSLRTGFNQPQHF.

CDR3 residues: CASSFGQPSSYNEQFF. CDR3 nucleotide sequence: TGTGCCAGCAGTTTCGGACAGCCTAGCTCCTACAATGAGCAGTTCTTC. The chain employs TRBV7-2 and TRBJ2-1; TRBD1 might be the D (6 bases). CDR3 length equals 16 residues. Trimming left V 6 bases short and J 0 bases short, with 15 bases between. Germline values: CDR1 SGHTA, CDR2 FQGNSA.

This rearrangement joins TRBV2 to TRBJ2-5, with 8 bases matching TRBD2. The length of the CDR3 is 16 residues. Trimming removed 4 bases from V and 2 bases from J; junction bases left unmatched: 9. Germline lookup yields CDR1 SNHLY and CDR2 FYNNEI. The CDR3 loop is CASSGVAGLTQETQYF. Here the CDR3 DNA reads TGTGCCAGCAGTGGGGTAGCGGGGCTTACTCAAGAGACCCAGTACTTC.

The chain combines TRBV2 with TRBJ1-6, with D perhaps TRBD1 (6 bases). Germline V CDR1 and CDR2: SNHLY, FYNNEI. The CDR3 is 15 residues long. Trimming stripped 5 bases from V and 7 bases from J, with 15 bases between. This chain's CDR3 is CASSLTGRGNSPLHF. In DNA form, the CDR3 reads TGTGCCAGCAGTTTGACAGGAAGGGGCAATTCACCCCTCCACTTT.

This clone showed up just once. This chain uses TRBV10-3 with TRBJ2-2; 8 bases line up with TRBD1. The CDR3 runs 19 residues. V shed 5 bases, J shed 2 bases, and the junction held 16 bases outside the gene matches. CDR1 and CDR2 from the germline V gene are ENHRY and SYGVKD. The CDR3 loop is CAISYTVRDRRRNTGELFF. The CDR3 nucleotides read TGTGCCATCAGTTACACCGTCCGGGACAGGAGAAGAAACACCGGGGAGCTGTTTTTT.

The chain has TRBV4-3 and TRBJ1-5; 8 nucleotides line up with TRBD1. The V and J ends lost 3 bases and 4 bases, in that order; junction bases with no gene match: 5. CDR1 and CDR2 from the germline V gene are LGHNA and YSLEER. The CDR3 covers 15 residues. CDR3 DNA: TGCGCCAGCAGCCAGGACAGGGTACGGAATCAGCCCCAGCATTTT. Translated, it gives CASSQDRVRNQPQHF.

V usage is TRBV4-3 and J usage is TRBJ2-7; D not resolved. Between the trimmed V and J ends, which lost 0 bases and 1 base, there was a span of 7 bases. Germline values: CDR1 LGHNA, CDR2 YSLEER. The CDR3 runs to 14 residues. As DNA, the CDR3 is TGCGCCAGCAGCCAAGAGTACCGGTCCTACGAGCAGTACTTC. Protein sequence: CASSQEYRSYEQYF.

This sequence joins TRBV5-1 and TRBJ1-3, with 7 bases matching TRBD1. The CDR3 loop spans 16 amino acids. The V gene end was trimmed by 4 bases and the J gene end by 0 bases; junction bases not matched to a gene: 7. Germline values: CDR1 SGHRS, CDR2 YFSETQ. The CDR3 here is CASSTGTAVSGNTIYF. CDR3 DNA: TGCGCCAGCAGCACTGGGACAGCCGTCTCTGGAAACACCATATATTTT.

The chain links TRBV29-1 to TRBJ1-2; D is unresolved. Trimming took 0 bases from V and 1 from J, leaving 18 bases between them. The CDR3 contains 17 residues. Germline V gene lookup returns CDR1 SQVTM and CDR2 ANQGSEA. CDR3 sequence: CSVEDLQQSGRNYGYTF. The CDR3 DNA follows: TGCAGCGTTGAAGATCTTCAACAGAGCGGGCGTAACTATGGCTACACCTTC.

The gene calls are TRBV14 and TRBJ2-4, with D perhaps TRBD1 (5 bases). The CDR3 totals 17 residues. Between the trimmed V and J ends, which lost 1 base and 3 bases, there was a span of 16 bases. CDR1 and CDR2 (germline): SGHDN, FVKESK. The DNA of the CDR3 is TGTGCCAGCAGCCAAGGTGGGGCCAGCATATACAAAAACATTCAGTACTTC. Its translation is CASSQGGASIYKNIQYF.

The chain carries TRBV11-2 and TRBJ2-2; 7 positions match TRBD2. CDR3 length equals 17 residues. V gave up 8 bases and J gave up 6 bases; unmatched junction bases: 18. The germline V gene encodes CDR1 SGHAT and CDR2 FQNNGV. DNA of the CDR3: TGTGCCAGCGCCAACCCTGAAGCGGGACTGAGGGCCGGGGAGCTGTTTTTT. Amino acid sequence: CASANPEAGLRAGELFF.

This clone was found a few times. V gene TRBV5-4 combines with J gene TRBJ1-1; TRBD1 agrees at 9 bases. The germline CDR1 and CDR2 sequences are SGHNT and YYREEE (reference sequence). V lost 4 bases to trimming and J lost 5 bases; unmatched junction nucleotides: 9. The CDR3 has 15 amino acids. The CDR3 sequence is CASSGGTGRNTEAFF. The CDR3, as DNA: TGTGCCAGCAGCGGGGGGACAGGGAGGAATACTGAAGCTTTCTTT. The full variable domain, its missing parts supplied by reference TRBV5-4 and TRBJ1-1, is ETGVTQSPTHLIKTRGQQVTLRCSSQSGHNTVSWYQQALGQGPQFIFQYYREEENGRGNFPPRFSGLQFPNYSSELNVNALELDDSALYLCASSGGTGRNTEAFFGQGTRLTVV.

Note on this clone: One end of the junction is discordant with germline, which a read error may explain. CDR3 loop: CASSVDRVIAEAFF. DNA of the CDR3: TGTGCCAGTAGTGTAGACAGGGTAATAGCTGAAGCTTTCTTT. This chain connects TRBV19 to TRBJ1-1; TRBD1 agrees at 7 bases. The CDR3 consists of 14 residues. CDR1 and CDR2 (germline): LNHDA, SQIVND (reference sequence). The whole variable domain, remainder taken from reference TRBV19 and TRBJ1-1, is DGGITQSPKYLFRKEGQNVTLSCEQNLNHDAMYWYRQDPGQGLRLIYYSQIVNDFQKGDIAEGYSVSREKKESFPLTVTSAQKNPTAFYLCASSVDRVIAEAFFGQGTRLTVV.

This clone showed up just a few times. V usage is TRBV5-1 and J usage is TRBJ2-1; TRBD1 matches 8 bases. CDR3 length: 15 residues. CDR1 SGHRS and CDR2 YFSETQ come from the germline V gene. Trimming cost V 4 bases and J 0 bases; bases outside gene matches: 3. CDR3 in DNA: TGCGCCAGCAGCGAGGGACAGGTCTCCTACAATGAGCAGTTCTTC. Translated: CASSEGQVSYNEQFF.

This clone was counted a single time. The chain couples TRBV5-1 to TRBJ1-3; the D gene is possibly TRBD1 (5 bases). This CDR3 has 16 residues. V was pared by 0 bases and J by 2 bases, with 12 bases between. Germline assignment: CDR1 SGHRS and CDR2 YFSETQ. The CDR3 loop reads CASSLAGVTPGNTIYF. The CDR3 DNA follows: TGCGCCAGCAGCTTGGCGGGGGTGACTCCTGGAAACACCATATATTTT.

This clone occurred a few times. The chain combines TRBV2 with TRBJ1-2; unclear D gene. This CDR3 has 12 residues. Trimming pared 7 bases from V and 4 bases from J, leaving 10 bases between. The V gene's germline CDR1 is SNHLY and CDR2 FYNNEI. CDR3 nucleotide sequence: TGTGCCAGCATAGAGCTCGGCTATGGCTACACCTTC. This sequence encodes CASIELGYGYTF. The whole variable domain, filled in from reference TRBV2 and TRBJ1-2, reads EPEVTQTPSHQVTQMGQEVILRCVPISNHLYFYWYRQILGQKVEFLVSFYNNEISEKSEIFDDQFSVERPDGSNFTLKIRSTKLEDSAMYFCASIELGYGYTFGSGTRLTVV.

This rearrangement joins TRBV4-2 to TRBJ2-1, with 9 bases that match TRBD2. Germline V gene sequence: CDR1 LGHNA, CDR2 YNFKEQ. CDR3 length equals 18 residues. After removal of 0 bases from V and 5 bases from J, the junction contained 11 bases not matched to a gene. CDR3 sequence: CASSQDMASGGLDNEQFF. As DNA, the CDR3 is TGTGCCAGCAGCCAAGATATGGCGAGCGGGGGGTTGGACAATGAGCAGTTCTTC.

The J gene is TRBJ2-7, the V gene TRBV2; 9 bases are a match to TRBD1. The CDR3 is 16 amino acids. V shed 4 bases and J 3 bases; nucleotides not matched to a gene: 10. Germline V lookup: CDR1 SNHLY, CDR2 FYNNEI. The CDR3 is CASSGERDRVLYEQYF. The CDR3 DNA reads TGTGCCAGCAGTGGAGAAAGGGACAGGGTTCTCTACGAGCAGTACTTC.

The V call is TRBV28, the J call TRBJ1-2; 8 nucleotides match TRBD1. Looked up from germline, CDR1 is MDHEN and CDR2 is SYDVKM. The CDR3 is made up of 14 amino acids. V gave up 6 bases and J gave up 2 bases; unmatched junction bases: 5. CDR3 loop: CASRPWTGNYGYTF. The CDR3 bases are TGTGCCAGCAGACCCTGGACAGGGAACTATGGCTACACCTTC.

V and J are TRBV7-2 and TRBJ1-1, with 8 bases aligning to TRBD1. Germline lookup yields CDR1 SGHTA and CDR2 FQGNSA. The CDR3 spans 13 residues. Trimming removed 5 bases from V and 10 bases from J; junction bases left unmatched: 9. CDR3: CASSISTGERAFF. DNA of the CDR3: TGTGCCAGCAGCATATCGACAGGGGAGAGAGCTTTCTTT.

The CDR3 DNA reads as TGCGCCAGCAGCTTGAGCGGGAATCTGGATGGCTACACCTTC. Translation: CASSLSGNLDGYTF. The chain carries TRBV5-1 and TRBJ1-2; D gene ambiguous. This CDR3 is built from 14 residues. Trimming took 1 base from V and 6 from J, leaving 13 bases between them. Germline V gene data show CDR1 as SGHRS and CDR2 as YFSETQ.

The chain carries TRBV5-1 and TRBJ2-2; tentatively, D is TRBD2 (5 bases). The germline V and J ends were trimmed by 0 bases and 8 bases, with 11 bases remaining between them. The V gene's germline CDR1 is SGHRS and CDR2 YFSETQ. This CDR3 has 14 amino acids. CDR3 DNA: TGCGCCAGCAGCTTGGCCGGGGATTTAGGGGAGCTGTTTTTT. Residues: CASSLAGDLGELFF. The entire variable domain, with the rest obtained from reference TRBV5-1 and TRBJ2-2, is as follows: KAGVTQTPRYLIKTRGQQVTLSCSPISGHRSVSWYQQTPGQGLQFLFEYFSETQRNKGNFPGRFSGRQFSNSRSEMNVSTLELGDSALYLCASSLAGDLGELFFGEGSRLTVL.